The entry below gives a single T cell receptor beta chain sequence along with its context. Antigen: not known. Germline loops: CDR1 KGHSH, CDR2 LQKENI. V was clipped by 3 bases and J by 0 bases; unmatched bases: 5. The CDR3 consists of 15 residues. The data belong to a study of T cell responses to AZD1222 COVID-19 vaccine. The study, taken as a whole, reports: Mostly white British, mostly female donors; authors suggested clonal diversity may be underestimated.

The assay was immunoSEQ multiplex PCR, and TCRdb's table has in-frame clones only and misses some. The repertoire holds about 91,000 clones, with around nine tenths as singletons. The sample was peripheral blood, taken on day 0 of AZD1222 vaccination. The sequence derives from an adult in good health. The rearrangement links TRBV18 to TRBJ2-7, with 7 bases aligning to TRBD2. CDR3 sequence reads: CASSPAGGSSYEQYF. CDR3 DNA: TGTGCCAGCTCACCGGCCGGGGGGAGCTCCTACGAGCAGTACTTC.